These 7 T cell receptor beta chains originate from one sample sequenced in a study of early T cells in non-severe SARS-CoV-2 infection. MiXCR was run by TCRdb on the 5' RACE reads, yielding one entry per CDR3 protein. The sample lists roughly 100,000 distinct CDR3 sequences; 10% to 15% were seen once. Sequenced sample: whole blood. The receptors derive from an adult who was a healthcare worker with PCR-confirmed SARS-CoV-2 infection or an uninfected control (not recorded which).

This clonotype was found many times. As DNA, the CDR3 is TGCAGCGTTGGGGCAGATTCTAATTCACCCCTCCACTTT. Translating it yields CSVGADSNSPLHF. The gene calls are TRBV29-1 and TRBJ1-6, with D uncertain. This CDR3 region has 13 residues. V was trimmed by 4 bases and J by 6 bases, leaving 10 bases between them. The germline V gene encodes CDR1 SQVTM and CDR2 ANQGSEA. The entire variable domain, with the rest obtained from reference TRBV29-1 and TRBJ1-6, is as follows: SAVISQKPSRDICQRGTSLTIQCQVDSQVTMMFWYRQQPGQSLTLIATANQGSEATYESGFVIDKFPISRPNLTFSTLTVSNMSPEDSSIYLCSVGADSNSPLHFGNGTRLTVT.

This clonotype has at least ten counts. V usage is TRBV4-1 and J usage is TRBJ2-2; 9 nucleotides align to TRBD2. With V trimmed by 0 bases and J by 9 bases, 8 bases remained unmatched. This CDR3 has 16 residues. Germline V lookup: CDR1 MGHRA, CDR2 YSYEKL. CDR3 in amino acids: CASSQDVVAGERELFF. CDR3 bases: TGCGCCAGCAGCCAAGATGTGGTAGCGGGAGAGCGGGAGCTGTTTTTT.

This rearrangement joins TRBV7-7 to TRBJ2-7; 11 nucleotides agree with TRBD2. V dropped 4 bases and J dropped 6; count of bases not matched to a gene: 8. The CDR3 extends over 15 amino acids. CDR1 is SSHAT, CDR2 FNYEAQ, per germline (reference sequence). Here the CDR3 reads CASSYSGRGASEQYF. The CDR3 coding sequence is TGTGCCAGCAGCTATAGCGGGAGGGGTGCCTCCGAGCAGTACTTC.

This clonotype turned up a few times. The genes are TRBV2 and TRBJ1-6; D is undetermined. The germline V gene encodes CDR1 SNHLY and CDR2 FYNNEI. The CDR3 sequence is 14 residues long. The V gene lost 3 bases and the J gene lost 10 bases, with 13 bases spanning the gap. As DNA, the CDR3 is TGTGCCAGCAGTGATTCCGGTCCAAGGTCACCCCTCCACTTT. Protein sequence: CASSDSGPRSPLHF.

This clonotype appeared a few times. The chain recombines TRBV28 with TRBJ1-5; 9 bases match TRBD1. Trimming removed 2 bases from V and 4 bases from J; junction bases left unmatched: 3. CDR3 size: 15 residues. Germline loops: CDR1 MDHEN, CDR2 SYDVKM. CDR3 loop: CASSLGTGRNQPQHF. For the CDR3, the DNA is TGTGCCAGCAGTTTAGGGACAGGGAGGAATCAGCCCCAGCATTTT. Based on the CDR3 plus reference TRBV28 and TRBJ1-5, the full variable domain is DVKVTQSSRYLVKRTGEKVFLECVQDMDHENMFWYRQDPGLGLRLIYFSYDVKMKEKGDIPEGYSVSREKKERFSLILESASTNQTSMYLCASSLGTGRNQPQHFGDGTRLSIL.

This clonotype was seen repeatedly, ten times or more. The chain uses TRBV5-6 and TRBJ2-1; 10 nucleotides align to TRBD2. The CDR3 covers 16 residues. The germline gives CDR1 SGHDT, CDR2 YYEEEE. The V and J ends lost 1 base and 10 bases, in that order; junction bases with no gene match: 11. The CDR3: CASSLSASGSSREQFF. CDR3 in DNA: TGTGCCAGCAGCTTGTCGGCTAGCGGGAGCTCTAGGGAGCAGTTCTTC.

This clonotype occurred many times. The chain employs TRBV18 and TRBJ1-4; 12 nucleotides match TRBD1. J was trimmed by 7 bases and V by 2 bases; bases with no gene match: 8. The CDR3 runs 17 residues. Germline lookup yields CDR1 KGHSH and CDR2 LQKENI. CDR3 sequence: CASSPVPGQGAGEKLFF. CDR3 coding DNA: TGTGCCAGCTCACCAGTCCCGGGACAGGGGGCAGGTGAAAAACTGTTTTTT.